What follows are 6 T cell receptor beta chains derived from one specimen sequenced in a study of T cells after yellow fever vaccination. TCRdb used MiXCR to reprocess the 5' RACE reads, holding one entry per CDR3 protein. The table records some 500,000 distinct CDR3 sequences, 13% of them present only once. The sequencing here drew on PBMCs, taken on the day of the yellow fever booster vaccination. These TCRs come from a man aged 25-40 years who received the YFV17D yellow fever vaccine.

V is TRBV14 and J is TRBJ2-1, with D maybe TRBD1 (6 bases). Trimming shortened V by 1 base and J by 2 bases, and 9 bases separated the two germline ends. The germline V gene encodes CDR1 SGHDN and CDR2 FVKESK. There are 15 residues in the CDR3. The CDR3 here is CASSQADRPYNEQFF. The CDR3 bases are TGTGCCAGCAGCCAAGCTGACAGGCCCTACAATGAGCAGTTCTTC.

This clonotype was observed a few times. The CDR3 reads CASWGSAYEQYF. CDR3 in DNA: TGTGCCTCGTGGGGGAGCGCCTACGAGCAGTACTTC. The V call is TRBV30, the J call TRBJ2-7; D tentatively reads TRBD1 or TRBD2 (5 bases each). Germline V gives CDR1 GTSNPN, CDR2 SVGIG (reference sequence). The V and J ends lost 7 bases and 2 bases respectively, with 12 bases between them. The CDR3 sequence is 12 residues long.

The sample holds many counts of this clonotype. The chain has TRBV12-3 or TRBV12-4 and TRBJ2-3; D is undetermined. Trimming removed 5 bases from V and 8 bases from J, with 11 bases in between. The CDR3 length is 12 residues. The CDR3 nucleotides are TGTGCCAGCAGTAGCAGCCGGGCTACGCAGTATTTT. It is translated as CASSSSRATQYF.

This chain connects TRBV19 to TRBJ1-2, with 7 nucleotides matching TRBD1. CDR3 length: 13 residues. Trimming at V came to 6 bases and at J to 3 bases, leaving 4 bases not matched to a gene. Per germline, CDR1 LNHDA and CDR2 SQIVND (reference sequence). The CDR3 DNA reads as TGTGCCAGTAGGAACAGGGGCGACTATGGCTACACCTTC. It yields the protein CASRNRGDYGYTF.

V and J are TRBV16 and TRBJ2-3, with D possibly TRBD2 on 6 matching bases. Trimming cost V 3 bases and J 3 bases, with 16 bases left between them. Germline V CDR1 and CDR2: KGHSY, FQNENV. The CDR3 is made up of 16 amino acids. CDR3 coding DNA: TGTGCCAGCAGCCACCGCGGGACCCCGTTTACAGATACGCAGTATTTT. It encodes CASSHRGTPFTDTQYF.

This clonotype was detected only a few times. The V gene is TRBV7-2, the J gene TRBJ2-3, with 8 bases that match TRBD2. Germline V CDR1 and CDR2: SGHTA, FQGNSA. The CDR3 loop spans 14 amino acids. With V trimmed by 6 bases and J by 8 bases, 10 bases remained unmatched. The CDR3 region has the DNA TGTGCCAGCAGGCGTCCGGGACTAGTTTTTACGCAGTATTTT. It specifies CASRRPGLVFTQYF.